In this sample, the clone carrying this T cell receptor beta chain turned up once. Its matching antigen is unknown. This record belongs to a study of Ad26.COV2.S vaccination and SARS-CoV-2 variants. The assay was immunoSEQ multiplex PCR, and TCRdb's table has in-frame clones only and misses some. The data show 200,000 to 250,000 clones, with approximately 90% seen just once and around 11% held by the top ten. V was shortened by 7 bases and J by 3 bases, with 13 bases between the two germline ends. In germline, CDR1 is MDHEN, CDR2 SYDVKM. The CDR3 totals 14 residues. Overall study results and limits: Vaccine and placebo recipients had comparable breadth of non-spike TCRs. In TCR breadth and depth analyses, total T cell responses may have been underestimated.

The treatment denotes: around 19 received Ad26.COV2.S at low or high dose, single or two shots; about 5 received placebo; per-sample allocation not given. Repertoires come from day 63 after the first vaccine or placebo injection. Expressing Wuhan-strain SARS-CoV-2 spike, an Ad26 vector served as the vaccine. The material was peripheral blood, obtained in a trial of Ad26.COV2.S vaccine versus placebo. The TCR comes from a person between 18 and 60 years old who received the Ad26.COV2.S COVID-19 vaccine or a placebo. The chain employs TRBV28 and TRBJ1-3, with no clear D. CDR3 in amino acids: CASIPKGFGNTIYF. CDR3 nucleotides: TGTGCCAGCATCCCCAAAGGCTTTGGAAACACCATATATTTT.